A selection of T cell receptor beta chains follows, all from one sample in a study of cytomegalovirus exposure and HLA in healthy donors. Sequencing was performed with immunoSEQ multiplex PCR; in TCRdb, only in-frame clones are kept and a portion is missing. The repertoire holds more than 100,000 clones, with 77% as singletons. The sample comprised PBMCs. The receptors here all came from a woman in her sixties or seventies in good health and CMV-seronegative. The CDR3 runs from the conserved cysteine through the conserved F or W. A D gene is named only where the DNA matches it firmly. The size field is filled for only some rows; it gives once, few, many or a size class.

J gene: TRBJ2-6
D gene: NA
clone size: NA
V gene: TRBV6-1
CDR3 protein: CASSGGGANVLTF
CDR3 DNA: TGTGCCAGCAGTGGGGGCGGGGCCAACGTCCTGACTTTC

J gene: TRBJ2-1
D gene: TRBD2
clone size: NA
V gene: TRBV7-3
CDR3 protein: CASSSTGTRRLNEQFF
CDR3 DNA: TGTGCCAGCAGCTCAACCGGGACTAGAAGGCTCAATGAGCAGTTCTTC

J gene: TRBJ2-5
D gene: NA
clone size: NA
V gene: TRBV28
CDR3 protein: CASSGSQETQYF
CDR3 DNA: TGTGCCAGCAGCGGGAGCCAAGAGACCCAGTACTTC

J gene: TRBJ2-7
D gene: NA
clone size: NA
V gene: TRBV18
CDR3 protein: CASSPQLAPRGEQYF
CDR3 DNA: TGTGCCAGCTCACCTCAACTAGCTCCCCGGGGCGAGCAGTACTTC

J gene: TRBJ2-1
D gene: TRBD2
clone size: NA
V gene: TRBV19
CDR3 protein: CASTEDGAGGPHEQFF
CDR3 DNA: TGTGCCAGTACTGAGGACGGTGCGGGAGGGCCGCATGAGCAGTTCTTC

J gene: TRBJ2-7
D gene: NA
clone size: NA
V gene: TRBV14
CDR3 protein: CASSQGGLAGLYEQYF
CDR3 DNA: TGTGCCAGCAGCCAAGGGGGTCTGGCGGGTCTCTACGAGCAGTACTTC

J gene: TRBJ2-7
D gene: TRBD1
clone size: NA
V gene: TRBV18
CDR3 protein: CASSPILTGTGGGEQYF
CDR3 DNA: TGTGCCAGCTCACCGATTCTGACCGGGACAGGTGGAGGGGAGCAGTACTTC

J gene: TRBJ2-3
D gene: NA
clone size: NA
V gene: TRBV7-2
CDR3 protein: CASSLEASSTDTQYF
CDR3 DNA: TGTGCCAGCAGCTTAGAAGCTTCGAGCACAGATACGCAGTATTTT

J gene: TRBJ2-5
D gene: NA
clone size: NA
V gene: TRBV29-1
CDR3 protein: CSVVGRETQYF
CDR3 DNA: TGCAGCGTTGTTGGGCGAGAGACCCAGTACTTC

J gene: TRBJ1-4
D gene: NA
clone size: NA
V gene: TRBV4-1
CDR3 protein: CASSQVPVPTNEKLFF
CDR3 DNA: TGCGCCAGCAGCCAAGTCCCGGTTCCAACTAATGAAAAACTGTTTTTT

J gene: TRBJ2-5
D gene: TRBD2
clone size: NA
V gene: TRBV4-1
CDR3 protein: CASSPQGLAGGPRETQYF
CDR3 DNA: TGCGCCAGCAGCCCACAGGGACTAGCGGGGGGGCCACGAGAGACCCAGTACTTC

J gene: TRBJ1-3
D gene: NA
clone size: NA
V gene: TRBV5-8
CDR3 protein: CASSLRGMSSGNTIYF
CDR3 DNA: TGTGCCAGCAGCCTTCGAGGGATGAGCTCTGGAAACACCATATATTTT

J gene: TRBJ1-1
D gene: NA
clone size: NA
V gene: TRBV27
CDR3 protein: CASSLSREVPEAFF
CDR3 DNA: TGTGCCAGCAGTTTAAGCAGGGAGGTCCCTGAAGCTTTCTTT

J gene: TRBJ1-1
D gene: TRBD1
clone size: NA
V gene: TRBV7-9
CDR3 protein: CASKQTGRNTEAFF
CDR3 DNA: TGTGCCAGCAAGCAGACAGGGAGGAACACTGAAGCTTTCTTT

J gene: TRBJ1-2
D gene: NA
clone size: once
V gene: TRBV10-3
CDR3 protein: CAISERDYGYTF
CDR3 DNA: TGTGCCATCAGTGAGAGAGACTATGGCTACACCTTC

J gene: TRBJ2-7
D gene: NA
clone size: NA
V gene: TRBV21-1
CDR3 protein: CASSKMTSGVWAYEQYF
CDR3 DNA: TGTGCCAGCAGCAAAATGACTAGCGGGGTATGGGCCTACGAGCAGTACTTC

J gene: TRBJ2-1
D gene: TRBD1
clone size: NA
V gene: TRBV5-3
CDR3 protein: CASQQGAWAIGEQFF
CDR3 DNA: TGTGCCAGCCAACAGGGGGCGTGGGCCATCGGTGAGCAGTTCTTC

J gene: TRBJ1-2
D gene: TRBD1
clone size: once
V gene: TRBV14
CDR3 protein: CASRRQGAGGYTF
CDR3 DNA: TGTGCCAGCAGAAGACAGGGGGCGGGTGGCTACACCTTC

J gene: TRBJ1-1
D gene: NA
clone size: few
V gene: TRBV27
CDR3 protein: CASSLRPANTEAFF
CDR3 DNA: TGTGCCAGCAGTCTCAGGCCGGCGAACACTGAAGCTTTCTTT

J gene: TRBJ1-1
D gene: TRBD1
clone size: few
V gene: TRBV4-1
CDR3 protein: CASSQAGQGIALLNTEAFF
CDR3 DNA: TGCGCCAGCAGCCAAGCGGGACAGGGTATTGCTTTGCTGAACACTGAAGCTTTCTTT

J gene: TRBJ2-7
D gene: TRBD1
clone size: NA
V gene: TRBV11-2
CDR3 protein: CASSFLRQGAYEQYF
CDR3 DNA: TGTGCCAGCAGCTTCCTCCGCCAGGGGGCCTACGAGCAGTACTTC

J gene: TRBJ1-2
D gene: TRBD1
clone size: NA
V gene: TRBV27
CDR3 protein: CASSLQGRTGWGSYGYTF
CDR3 DNA: TGTGCCAGCAGTTTACAGGGAAGGACAGGGTGGGGGAGTTACGGCTACACCTTC

J gene: TRBJ1-1
D gene: TRBD1
clone size: NA
V gene: TRBV29-1
CDR3 protein: CSVKTGRDTEAFF
CDR3 DNA: TGCAGCGTCAAGACAGGGCGCGACACTGAAGCTTTCTTT

J gene: TRBJ2-7
D gene: NA
clone size: few
V gene: TRBV21-1
CDR3 protein: CASSKLGGQGMDEQYF
CDR3 DNA: TGTGCCAGCAGCAAATTGGGAGGGCAGGGGATGGACGAGCAGTACTTC

J gene: TRBJ2-5
D gene: TRBD2
clone size: NA
V gene: TRBV29-1
CDR3 protein: CSVGTVSGRAIETQYF
CDR3 DNA: TGCAGCGTTGGAACTGTTAGCGGGAGGGCCATCGAGACCCAGTACTTC